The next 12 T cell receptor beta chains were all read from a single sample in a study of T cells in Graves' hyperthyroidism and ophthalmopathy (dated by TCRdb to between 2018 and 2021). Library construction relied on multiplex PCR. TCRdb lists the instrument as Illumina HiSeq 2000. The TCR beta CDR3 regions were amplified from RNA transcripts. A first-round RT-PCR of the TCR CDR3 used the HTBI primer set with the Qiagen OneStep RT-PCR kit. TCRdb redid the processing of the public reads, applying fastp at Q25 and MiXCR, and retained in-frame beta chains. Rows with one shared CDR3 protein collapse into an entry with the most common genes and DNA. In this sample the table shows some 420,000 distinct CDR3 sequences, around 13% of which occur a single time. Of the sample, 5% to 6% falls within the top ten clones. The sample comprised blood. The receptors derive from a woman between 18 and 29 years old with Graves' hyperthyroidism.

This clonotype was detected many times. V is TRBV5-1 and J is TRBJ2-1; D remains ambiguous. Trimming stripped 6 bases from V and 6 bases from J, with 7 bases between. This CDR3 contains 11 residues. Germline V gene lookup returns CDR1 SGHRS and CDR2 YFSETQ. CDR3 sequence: CASTATNEQFF. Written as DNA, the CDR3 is TGCGCCAGCACTGCTACCAATGAGCAGTTCTTC.

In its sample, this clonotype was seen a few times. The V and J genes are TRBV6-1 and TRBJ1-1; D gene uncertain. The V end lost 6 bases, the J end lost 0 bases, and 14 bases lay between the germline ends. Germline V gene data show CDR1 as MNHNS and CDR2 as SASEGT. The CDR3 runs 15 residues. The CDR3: CASSTTNRLNTEAFF. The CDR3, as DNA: TGTGCCAGCAGCACTACGAACCGATTGAACACTGAAGCTTTCTTT.

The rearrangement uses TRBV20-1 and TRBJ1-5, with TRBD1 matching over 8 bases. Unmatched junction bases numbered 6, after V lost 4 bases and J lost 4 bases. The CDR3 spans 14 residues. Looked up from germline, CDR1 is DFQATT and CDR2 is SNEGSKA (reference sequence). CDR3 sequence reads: CSAMTGVSNQPQHF. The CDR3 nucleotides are TGCAGTGCTATGACAGGGGTTTCGAATCAGCCCCAGCATTTT.

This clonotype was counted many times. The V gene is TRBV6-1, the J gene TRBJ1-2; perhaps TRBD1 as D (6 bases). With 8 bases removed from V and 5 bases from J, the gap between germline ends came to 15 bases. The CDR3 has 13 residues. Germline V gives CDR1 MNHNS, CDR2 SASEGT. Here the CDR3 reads CASEAGVRYGYTF. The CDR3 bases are TGTGCCAGCGAAGCAGGGGTGAGGTATGGCTACACCTTC.

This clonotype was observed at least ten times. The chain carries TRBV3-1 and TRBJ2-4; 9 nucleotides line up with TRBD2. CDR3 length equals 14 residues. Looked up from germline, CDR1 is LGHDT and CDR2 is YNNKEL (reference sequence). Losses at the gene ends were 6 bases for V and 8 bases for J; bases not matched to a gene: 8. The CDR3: CASSPTSGEDIQYF. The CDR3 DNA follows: TGTGCCAGCAGTCCGACTAGCGGTGAGGACATTCAGTACTTC.

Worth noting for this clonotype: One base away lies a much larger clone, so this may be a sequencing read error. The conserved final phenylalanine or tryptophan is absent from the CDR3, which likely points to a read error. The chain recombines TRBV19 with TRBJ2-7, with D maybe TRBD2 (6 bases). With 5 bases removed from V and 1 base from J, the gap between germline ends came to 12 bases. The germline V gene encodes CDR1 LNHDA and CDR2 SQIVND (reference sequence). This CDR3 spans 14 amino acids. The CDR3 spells CASSPRRESYEQYL. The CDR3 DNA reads TGTGCCAGTAGTCCTCGACGGGAGTCCTACGAGCAGTACCTC.

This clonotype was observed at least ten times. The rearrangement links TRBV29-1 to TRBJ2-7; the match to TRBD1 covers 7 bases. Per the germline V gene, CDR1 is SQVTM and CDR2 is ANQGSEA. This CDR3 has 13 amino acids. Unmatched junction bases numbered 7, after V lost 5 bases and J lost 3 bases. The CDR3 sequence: CSVSGTAIYEQYF. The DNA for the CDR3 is TGCAGCGTTTCTGGGACAGCAATCTACGAGCAGTACTTC.

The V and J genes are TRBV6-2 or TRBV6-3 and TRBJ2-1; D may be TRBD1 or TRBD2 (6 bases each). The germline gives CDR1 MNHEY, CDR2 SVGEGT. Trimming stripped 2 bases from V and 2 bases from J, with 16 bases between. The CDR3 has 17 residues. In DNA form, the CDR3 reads TGTGCCAGCAGTTACCCGGTCCGGGGGACAACCTACAATGAGCAGTTCTTC. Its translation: CASSYPVRGTTYNEQFF.

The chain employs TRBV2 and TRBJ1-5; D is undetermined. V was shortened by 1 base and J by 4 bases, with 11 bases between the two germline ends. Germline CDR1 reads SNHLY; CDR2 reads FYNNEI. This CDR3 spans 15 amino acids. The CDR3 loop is CASSEEVMGNQPQHF. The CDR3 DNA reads TGTGCCAGCAGTGAAGAGGTCATGGGTAATCAGCCCCAGCATTTT.

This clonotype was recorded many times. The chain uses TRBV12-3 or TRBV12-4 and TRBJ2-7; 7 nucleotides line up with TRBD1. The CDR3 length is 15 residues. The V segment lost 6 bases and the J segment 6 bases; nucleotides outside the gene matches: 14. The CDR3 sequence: CASSRPGGEWTEQYF. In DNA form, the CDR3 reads TGTGCCAGCAGCCGGCCAGGGGGTGAGTGGACCGAGCAGTACTTC.

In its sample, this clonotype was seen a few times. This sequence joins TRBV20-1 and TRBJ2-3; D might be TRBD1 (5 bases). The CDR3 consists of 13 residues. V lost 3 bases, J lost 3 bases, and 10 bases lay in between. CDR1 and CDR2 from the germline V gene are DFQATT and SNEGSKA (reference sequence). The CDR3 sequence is CSASPTETDTQYF. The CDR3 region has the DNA TGCAGTGCTAGCCCGACAGAGACAGATACGCAGTATTTT.

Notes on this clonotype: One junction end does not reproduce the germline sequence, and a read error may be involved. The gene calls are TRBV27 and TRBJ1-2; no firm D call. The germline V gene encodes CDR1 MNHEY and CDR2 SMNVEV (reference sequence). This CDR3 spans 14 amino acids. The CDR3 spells CVSSTDGGGYGYTF. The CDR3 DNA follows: TGTGTCAGCAGTACGGACGGAGGTGGCTATGGCTACACCTTC.